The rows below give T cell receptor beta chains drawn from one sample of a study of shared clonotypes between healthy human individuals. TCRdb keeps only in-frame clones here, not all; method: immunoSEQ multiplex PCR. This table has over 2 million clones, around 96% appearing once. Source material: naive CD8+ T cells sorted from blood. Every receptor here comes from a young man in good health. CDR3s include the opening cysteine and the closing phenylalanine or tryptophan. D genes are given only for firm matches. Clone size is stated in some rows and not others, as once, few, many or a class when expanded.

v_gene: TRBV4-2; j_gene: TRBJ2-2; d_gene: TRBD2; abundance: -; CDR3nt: TGTGCCAGCAGCCAAAACGTCCTAGCGGGGGGTGGAGACGGGGAGCTGTTTTTT; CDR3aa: CASSQNVLAGGGDGELFF
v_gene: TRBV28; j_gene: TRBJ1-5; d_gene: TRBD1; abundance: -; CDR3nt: TGTGCCAGCAGTGCACCGGGACAGGGGGGAAGGGGCAATCAGCCCCAGCATTTT; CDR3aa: CASSAPGQGGRGNQPQHF
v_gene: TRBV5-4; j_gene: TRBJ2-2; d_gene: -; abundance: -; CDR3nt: TGTGCCAGCAGCTGGATCAACACCGGGGAGCTGTTTTTT; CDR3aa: CASSWINTGELFF
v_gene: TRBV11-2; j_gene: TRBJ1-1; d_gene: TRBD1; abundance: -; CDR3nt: TGTGCCAGCAGCTTAGATACAGGGGGCGCGACTGAAGCTTTCTTT; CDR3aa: CASSLDTGGATEAFF
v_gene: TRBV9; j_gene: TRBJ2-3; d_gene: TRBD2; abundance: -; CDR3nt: TGTGCCAGCAGCTCTTCCGGGACTAGCCTCCCAGATACGCAGTATTTT; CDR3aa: CASSSSGTSLPDTQYF
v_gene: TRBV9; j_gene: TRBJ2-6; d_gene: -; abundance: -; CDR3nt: TGTGCCAGCAGCGTAGGACAGGTCCTCTCTGGGGCCAACGTCCTGACTTTC; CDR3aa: CASSVGQVLSGANVLTF
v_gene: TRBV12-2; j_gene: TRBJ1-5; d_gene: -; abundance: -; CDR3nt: TGTGCAAGTCGCCCCGGGACAGGGGCTAATCAGCCCCAGCATTTT; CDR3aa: CASRPGTGANQPQHF
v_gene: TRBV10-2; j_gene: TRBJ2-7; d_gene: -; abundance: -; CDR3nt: TGCGCGAGCACCCTGGGTCACACAACATCCTACGAGCAGTACTTC; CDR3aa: CASTLGHTTSYEQYF
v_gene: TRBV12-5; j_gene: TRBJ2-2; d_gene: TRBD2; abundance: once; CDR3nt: TGTGCTAGTGGTTTGTGGACTAGCGGGAGATCTGGGGAGCTGTTTTTT; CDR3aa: CASGLWTSGRSGELFF
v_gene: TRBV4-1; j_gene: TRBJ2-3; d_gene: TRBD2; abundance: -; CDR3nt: TGCGCCAGCAGCCCGGTGGCTAGCGGGAGTGCAGATACGCAGTATTTT; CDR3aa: CASSPVASGSADTQYF
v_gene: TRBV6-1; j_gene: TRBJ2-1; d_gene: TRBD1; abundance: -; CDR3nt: TGTGCCAGCAGTGAAACAGGGGGATATAGCTCCTACAATGAGCAGTTCTTC; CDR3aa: CASSETGGYSSYNEQFF
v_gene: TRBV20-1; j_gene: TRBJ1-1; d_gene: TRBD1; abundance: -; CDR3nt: TGCAGTGGGGGGACAGGCACTGAAGCTTTCTTT; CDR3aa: CSGGTGTEAFF
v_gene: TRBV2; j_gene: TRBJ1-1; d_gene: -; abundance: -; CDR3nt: TGTGCCAGCAGTGAAGCAGAATTAGAAGGGGGCACTGAAGCTTTCTTT; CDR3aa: CASSEAELEGGTEAFF
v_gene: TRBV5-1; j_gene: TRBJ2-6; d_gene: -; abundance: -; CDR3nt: TGCGCCAGCAGCTTGGGTTGGCACCTCTCTGGGGCCAACGTCCTGACTTTC; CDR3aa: CASSLGWHLSGANVLTF
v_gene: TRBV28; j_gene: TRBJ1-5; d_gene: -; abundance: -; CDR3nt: TGTGCCAGCAGTGACTCCAGAGGAGCGGTTTTACAGCCCCAGCATTTT; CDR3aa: CASSDSRGAVLQPQHF
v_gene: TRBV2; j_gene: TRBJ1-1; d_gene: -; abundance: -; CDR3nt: TGTGCCAGCAGTCGCCGGCTGGACACTGAAGCTTTCTTT; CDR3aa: CASSRRLDTEAFF
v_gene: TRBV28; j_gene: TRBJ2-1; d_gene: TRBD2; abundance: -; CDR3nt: TGTGCCAGCGGCATCCGGGGGGCCTACAATGAGCAGTTCTTC; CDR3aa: CASGIRGAYNEQFF
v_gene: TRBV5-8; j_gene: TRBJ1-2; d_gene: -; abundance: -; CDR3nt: TGTGCCAGCAGCACCGTTGGTTACTATGGCTACACCTTC; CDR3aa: CASSTVGYYGYTF
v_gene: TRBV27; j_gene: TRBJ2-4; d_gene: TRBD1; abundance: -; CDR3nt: TGTGCCAGCAGCCCCCGGGACAGGGGTGAGGGGGCCAAAAACATTCAGTACTTC; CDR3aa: CASSPRDRGEGAKNIQYF
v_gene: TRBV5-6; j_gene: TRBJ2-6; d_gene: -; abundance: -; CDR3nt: TGTGCCAGCAGCCAAGCAGGGGCCCCGTACTCTGGGGCCAACGTCCTGACTTTC; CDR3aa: CASSQAGAPYSGANVLTF
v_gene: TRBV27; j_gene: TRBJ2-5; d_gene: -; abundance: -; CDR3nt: TGTGCCAGCAGTCTGGGGTCTACTCAAGAGACCCAGTACTTC; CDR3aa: CASSLGSTQETQYF
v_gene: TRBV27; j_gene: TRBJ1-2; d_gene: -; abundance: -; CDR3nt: TGTGCCAGCAGGACCCAGGGGTACTATGGCTACACCTTC; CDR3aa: CASRTQGYYGYTF
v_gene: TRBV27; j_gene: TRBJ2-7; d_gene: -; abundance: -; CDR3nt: TGTGCCAGCAGTTCGTCCGGGGCCGGCAACGAGCAGTACTTC; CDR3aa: CASSSSGAGNEQYF
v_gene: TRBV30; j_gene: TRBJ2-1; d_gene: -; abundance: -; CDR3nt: TGTGCCTGGATTTGGAGCCGGGGTGGGAGGAATGAGCAGTTCTTC; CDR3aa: CAWIWSRGGRNEQFF
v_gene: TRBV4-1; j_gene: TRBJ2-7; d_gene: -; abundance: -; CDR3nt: TGCGCCAGCAGCCCGTATAGATCCTACGAGCAGTACTTC; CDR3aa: CASSPYRSYEQYF
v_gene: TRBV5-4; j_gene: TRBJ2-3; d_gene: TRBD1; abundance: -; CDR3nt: TGTGCCAGCAGCGGGGACAGGGGCACAGATACGCAGTATTTT; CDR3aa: CASSGDRGTDTQYF
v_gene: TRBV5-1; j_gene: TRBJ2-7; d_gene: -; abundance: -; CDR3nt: TGCGCCAGCAGTGGGCCTCCTTGGGACTTC; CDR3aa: CASSGPPWDF
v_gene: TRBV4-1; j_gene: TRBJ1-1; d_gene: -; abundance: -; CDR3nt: TGCGCCAGCAGCCAAGGACAGGTGGCTGAAGCTTTCTTT; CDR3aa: CASSQGQVAEAFF
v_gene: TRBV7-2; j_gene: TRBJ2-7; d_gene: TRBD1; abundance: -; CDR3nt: TGTGCCAGCAGCCCTTGGGACAGGTACTACGAGCAGTACTTC; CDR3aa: CASSPWDRYYEQYF
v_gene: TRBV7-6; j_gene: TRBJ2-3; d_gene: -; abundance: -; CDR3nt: TGTGCCAGCAGCTCCAGGGACTCTCCGAGGGGGGATACGCAGTATTTT; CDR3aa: CASSSRDSPRGDTQYF
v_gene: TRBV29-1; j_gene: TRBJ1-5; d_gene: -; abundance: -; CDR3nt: TGCGGAACCTTCACGGGGCAGAGCAATCAGCCCCAGCATTTT; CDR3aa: CGTFTGQSNQPQHF
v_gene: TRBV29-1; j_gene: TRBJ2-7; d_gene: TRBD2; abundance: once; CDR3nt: TGCAGCGGACTAGCGGAACTGACCTACGAGCAGTACTTC; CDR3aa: CSGLAELTYEQYF
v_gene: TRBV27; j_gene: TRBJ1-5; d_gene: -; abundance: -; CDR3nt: TGTGCCAGCAGTTTAACTCGCGGGGGAGGCAATCAGCCCCAGCATTTT; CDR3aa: CASSLTRGGGNQPQHF
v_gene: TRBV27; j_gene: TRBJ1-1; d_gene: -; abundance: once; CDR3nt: TGTGCCAGCAGTTTAGGCGGGGTGAACACTGAAGCTTTCTTT; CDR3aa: CASSLGGVNTEAFF
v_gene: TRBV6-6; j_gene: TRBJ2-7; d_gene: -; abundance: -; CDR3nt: TGTGCCAGCAGTTTCGAGACGGCCTTCGAGCAGTACTTC; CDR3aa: CASSFETAFEQYF
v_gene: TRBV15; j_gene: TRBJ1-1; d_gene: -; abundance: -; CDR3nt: TGTGCCACCAGCAGAGAGGCTCTAAAGGGCTTCACTGAAGCTTTCTTT; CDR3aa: CATSREALKGFTEAFF
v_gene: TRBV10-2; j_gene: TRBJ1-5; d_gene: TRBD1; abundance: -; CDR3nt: TGCGCCAGCTCTTCTATTACAGGGGATAGCAATCAGCCCCAGCATTTT; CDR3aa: CASSSITGDSNQPQHF
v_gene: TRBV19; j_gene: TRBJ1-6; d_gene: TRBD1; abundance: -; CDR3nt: TGTGCCAGTACCACAGGGGACGCTCTCGTTAATTCACCCCTCCACTTT; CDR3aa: CASTTGDALVNSPLHF
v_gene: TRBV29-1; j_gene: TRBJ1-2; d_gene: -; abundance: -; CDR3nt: TGCAGCGTCATCAAGCTCGACTATGGCTACACCTTC; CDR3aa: CSVIKLDYGYTF
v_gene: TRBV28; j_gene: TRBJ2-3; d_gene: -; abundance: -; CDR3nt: TGTGCCAGCAGTCTGGGGAGGGGGTCAGATACGCAGTATTTT; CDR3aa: CASSLGRGSDTQYF
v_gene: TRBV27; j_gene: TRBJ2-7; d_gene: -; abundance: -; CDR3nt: TGTGCCAGCAGTTTAGCTCACCGACTTTCCTACGAGCAGTACTTC; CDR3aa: CASSLAHRLSYEQYF
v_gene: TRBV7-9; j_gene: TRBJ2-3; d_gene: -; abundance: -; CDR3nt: TGTGCCAGCAGCCAATATCGAGGGTTTTGGAGTGGAACAGATACGCAGTATTTT; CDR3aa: CASSQYRGFWSGTDTQYF
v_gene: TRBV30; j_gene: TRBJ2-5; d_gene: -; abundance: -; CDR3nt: TGTGCCTGGAGTTTCCATGGAGGTAGCCCAGAGACCCAGTACTTC; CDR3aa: CAWSFHGGSPETQYF
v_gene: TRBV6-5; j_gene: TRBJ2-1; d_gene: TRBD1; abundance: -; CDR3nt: TGTGCCAGCAGTTTGCCGGACAGGCAACATGAGCAGTTCTTC; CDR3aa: CASSLPDRQHEQFF
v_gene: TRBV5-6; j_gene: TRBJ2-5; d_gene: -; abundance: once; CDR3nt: TGTGCCAGCAGCTTGGAATCCAATCCGACCCAGTACTTC; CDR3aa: CASSLESNPTQYF
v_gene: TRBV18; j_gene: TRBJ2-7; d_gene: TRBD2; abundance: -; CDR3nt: TGTGCCAGCTCACCTAGGACTAGCGGGCAGTCCTACGAGCAGTACTTC; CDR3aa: CASSPRTSGQSYEQYF
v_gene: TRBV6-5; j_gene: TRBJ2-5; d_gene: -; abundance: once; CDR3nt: TGTGCCAGCAGTTACTCGGCAACCCTAGAAACAGAGACCCAGTACTTC; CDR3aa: CASSYSATLETETQYF
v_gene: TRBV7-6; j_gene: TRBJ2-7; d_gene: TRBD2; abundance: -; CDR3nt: TGTGCCAGCAGCTTAGGTACTAGCGGGAATACCTACGAGCAGTACTTC; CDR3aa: CASSLGTSGNTYEQYF
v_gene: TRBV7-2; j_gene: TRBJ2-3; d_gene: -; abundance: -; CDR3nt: TGTGCCAGCAGCCCGGGACACAGCACAGATACGCAGTATTTT; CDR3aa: CASSPGHSTDTQYF
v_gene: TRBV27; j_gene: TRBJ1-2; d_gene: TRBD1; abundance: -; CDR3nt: TGTGCCAGCACCGGACAGGGGGTTAATGGCTACACCTTC; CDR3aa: CASTGQGVNGYTF
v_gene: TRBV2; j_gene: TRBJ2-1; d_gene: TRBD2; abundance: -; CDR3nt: TGTACCAGCAATGTCGGGGGGGCTACGAATGAGCAGTTCTTC; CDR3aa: CTSNVGGATNEQFF
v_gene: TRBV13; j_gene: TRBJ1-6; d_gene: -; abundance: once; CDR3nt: TGTGCCAGCAGCGAGGGGTTTAGCTCCTATAATTCACCCCTCCACTTT; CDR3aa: CASSEGFSSYNSPLHF
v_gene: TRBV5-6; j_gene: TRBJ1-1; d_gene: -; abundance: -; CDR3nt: TGTGCCAGCAGCTTCCACCTCGACCTTCTTCGAGCTTTCTTT; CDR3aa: CASSFHLDLLRAFF
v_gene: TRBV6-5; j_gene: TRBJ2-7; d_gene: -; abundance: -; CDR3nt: TGTGCCAGCAGTTACCATAGACAGGAGGGCGGCTACGAGCAGTACTTC; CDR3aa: CASSYHRQEGGYEQYF
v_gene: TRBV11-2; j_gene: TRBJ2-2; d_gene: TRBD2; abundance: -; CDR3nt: TGTGCCAGCAGCTTAAGCCCTAGCGGGAGGGGAGCCACCGGGGAGCTGTTTTTT; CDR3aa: CASSLSPSGRGATGELFF
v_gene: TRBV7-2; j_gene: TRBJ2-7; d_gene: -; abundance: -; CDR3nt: TGTGCCAGCAGGCCCCCAGGGGACTACGAGCAGTACTTC; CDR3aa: CASRPPGDYEQYF
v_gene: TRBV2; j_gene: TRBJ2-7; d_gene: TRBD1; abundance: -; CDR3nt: TGTGCCAGCGGACAGGGTGATGAGTCGTACGAGCAGTACTTC; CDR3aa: CASGQGDESYEQYF
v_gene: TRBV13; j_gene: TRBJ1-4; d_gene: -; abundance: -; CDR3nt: TGTGCCAGCAGCCTGGTGGCAAATGAAAAACTGTTTTTT; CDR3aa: CASSLVANEKLFF
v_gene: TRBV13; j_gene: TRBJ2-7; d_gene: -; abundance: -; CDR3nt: TGTGCCAGCAGCCCCCCCTCGTTATCCTACGAGCAGTACTTC; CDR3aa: CASSPPSLSYEQYF
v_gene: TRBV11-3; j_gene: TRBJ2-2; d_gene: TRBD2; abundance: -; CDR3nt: TGTGCCAGCAGCTGGGCTAGCGGGAGGCCCTACACCGGGGAGCTGTTTTTT; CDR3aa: CASSWASGRPYTGELFF